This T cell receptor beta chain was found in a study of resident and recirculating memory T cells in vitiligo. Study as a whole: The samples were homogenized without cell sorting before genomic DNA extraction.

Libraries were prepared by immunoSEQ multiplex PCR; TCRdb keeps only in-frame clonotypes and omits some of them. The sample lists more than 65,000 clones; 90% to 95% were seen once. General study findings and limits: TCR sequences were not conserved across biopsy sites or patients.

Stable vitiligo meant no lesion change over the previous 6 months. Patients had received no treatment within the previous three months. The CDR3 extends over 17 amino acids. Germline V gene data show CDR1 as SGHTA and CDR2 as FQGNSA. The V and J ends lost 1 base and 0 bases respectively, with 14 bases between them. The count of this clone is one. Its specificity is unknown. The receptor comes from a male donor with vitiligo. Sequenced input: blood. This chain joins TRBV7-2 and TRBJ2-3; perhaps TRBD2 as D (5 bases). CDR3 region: CASSLGFRGSSTDTQYF. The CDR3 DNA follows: TGTGCCAGCAGCTTAGGATTTCGGGGTTCTAGCACAGATACGCAGTATTTT. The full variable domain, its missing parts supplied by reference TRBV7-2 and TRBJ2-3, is GAGVSQSPSNKVTEKGKDVELRCDPISGHTALYWYRQSLGQGLEFLIYFQGNSAPDKSGLPSDRFSAERTGGSVSTLTIQRTQQEDSAVYLCASSLGFRGSSTDTQYFGPGTRLTVL.